This TCR beta chain was found in a study of blood T cells in healthy people across ages. Sample-barcoded 5' priming and a J-beta primer mix drove a second PCR of roughly 7 to 11 cycles. TCRdb called the 5' RACE reads again in MiXCR, with one record for every CDR3 protein. The repertoire has about 1,400,000 distinct CDR3 sequences, 45% to 70% of them found once; the top ten carry 6.7%. The CDR3 runs 12 residues. V was cut by 4 bases and J by 9 bases, with 10 bases left in between. CDR1 is LGHDT and CDR2 is YNNKEL in the germline V gene (reference sequence). This clonotype was found a few times. The chain combines TRBV3-1 with TRBJ2-1; tentatively, D is TRBD1 or TRBD2 (5 bases each). The sample was blood. The TCR sequence derives from a man between 18 and 35 years old in good health. CDR3 in DNA: TGTGCCAGCAGCCCCGGGACGCTTGAGCAGTTCTTC. It specifies CASSPGTLEQFF.